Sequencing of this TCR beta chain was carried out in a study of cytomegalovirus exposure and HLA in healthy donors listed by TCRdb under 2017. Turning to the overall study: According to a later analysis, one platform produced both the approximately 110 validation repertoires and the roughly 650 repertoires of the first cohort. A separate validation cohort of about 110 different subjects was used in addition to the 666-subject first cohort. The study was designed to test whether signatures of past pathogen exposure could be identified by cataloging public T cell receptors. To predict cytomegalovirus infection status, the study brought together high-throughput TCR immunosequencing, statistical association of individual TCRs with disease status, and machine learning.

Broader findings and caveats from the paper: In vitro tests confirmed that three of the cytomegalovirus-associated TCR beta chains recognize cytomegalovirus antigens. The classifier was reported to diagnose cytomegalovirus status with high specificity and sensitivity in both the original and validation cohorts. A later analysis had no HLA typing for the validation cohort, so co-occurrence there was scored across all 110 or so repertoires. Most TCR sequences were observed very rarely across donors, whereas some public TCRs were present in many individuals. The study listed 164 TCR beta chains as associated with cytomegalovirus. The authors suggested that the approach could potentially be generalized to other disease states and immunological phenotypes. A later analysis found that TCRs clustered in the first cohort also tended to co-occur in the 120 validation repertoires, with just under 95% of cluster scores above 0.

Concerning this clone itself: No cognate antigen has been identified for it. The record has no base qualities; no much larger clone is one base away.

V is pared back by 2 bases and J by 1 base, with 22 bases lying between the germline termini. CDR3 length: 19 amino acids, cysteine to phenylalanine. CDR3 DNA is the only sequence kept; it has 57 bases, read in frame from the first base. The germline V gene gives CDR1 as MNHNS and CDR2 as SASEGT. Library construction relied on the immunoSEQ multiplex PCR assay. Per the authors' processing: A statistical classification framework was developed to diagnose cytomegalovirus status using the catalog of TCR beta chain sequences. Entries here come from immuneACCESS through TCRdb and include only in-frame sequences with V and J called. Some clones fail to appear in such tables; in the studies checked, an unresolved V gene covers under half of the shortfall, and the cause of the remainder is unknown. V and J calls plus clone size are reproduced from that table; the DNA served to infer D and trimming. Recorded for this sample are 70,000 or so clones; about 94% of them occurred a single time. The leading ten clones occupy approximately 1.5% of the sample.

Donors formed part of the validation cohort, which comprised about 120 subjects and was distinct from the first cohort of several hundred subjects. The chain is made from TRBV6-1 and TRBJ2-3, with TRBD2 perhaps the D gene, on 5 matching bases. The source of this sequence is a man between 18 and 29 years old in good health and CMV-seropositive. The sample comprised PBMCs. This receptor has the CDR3 CASSESLQLDQARTDTQYF. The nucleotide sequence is TGTGCCAGCAGTGAAAGCTTGCAACTAGACCAAGCGCGCACAGATACGCAGTATTTT.